The next 19 T cell receptor beta chains were all read from a single sample in a study of regulatory T cells in long-lasting Graves disease. Time point meaning: newly diagnosed GD, antithyroid drugs for less than 3 months. The TCR library was made from RNA extracted from PBMCs. HTBI primers from iRepertoire and Arm-PCR of CDR3 regions yielded the TCR beta libraries. TCRdb ran MiXCR on the multiplex PCR reads and lists one entry per CDR3 protein. The sample lists approximately 210,000 distinct CDR3 sequences; 15% to 20% were seen once. Specimen: peripheral blood mononuclear cells (PBMCs), collected at new diagnosis, from a patient treated with antithyroid drugs. Source of these receptors: a female donor with Graves disease.

This clonotype was picked up a small number of times. DNA of the CDR3: TGCAGTGCTTTTGAGACTAGCGGGTTAGCAGATACGCAGTATTTT. Protein product: CSAFETSGLADTQYF. The chain links TRBV20-1 to TRBJ2-3; 10 positions agree with TRBD2. V trimming: 5 bases; J trimming: 4 bases; junction bases outside the gene matches: 9. CDR3 length equals 15 residues. Germline assignment: CDR1 DFQATT and CDR2 SNEGSKA (reference sequence).

Concerning this clonotype itself: A much more abundant neighbour one base away suggests this may be a read error. The chain has TRBV7-6 and TRBJ2-7, with 8 bases aligning to TRBD1. CDR3 size: 17 residues. Germline V gives CDR1 SGHVS, CDR2 FNYEAQ. V lost 5 bases, J lost 3 bases, and 15 bases stayed unmatched. For the CDR3, the DNA is TGTGCCAGCAGCCTGGACCGTCCCGGGACAGGTTTCTACGAGCAGTACTTC. This gives the protein CASSLDRPGTGFYEQYF.

This clonotype was seen only a few times. A much larger clone lies one base from this, so it may be a read error. The chain recombines TRBV24-1 with TRBJ1-1, with D unclear. Per germline, CDR1 KGHDR and CDR2 SFDVKD. The CDR3 loop spans 14 amino acids. The CDR3 nucleotides are TGTACCACCAGTGATAACAGAATGAACACTGAAGCTTTCTTT. Its translation: CTTSDNRMNTEAFF.

This clonotype was observed at least ten times. The chain combines TRBV7-2 with TRBJ1-1; D is unclear. V dropped 11 bases and J dropped 0 bases, with 7 bases sitting between them. Germline V lookup: CDR1 SGHTA, CDR2 FQGNSA. The CDR3 covers 11 residues. The CDR3 DNA sequence: TGTGCCGGAAAAGTGAACACTGAAGCTTTCTTT. It translates to CAGKVNTEAFF. Filled out from reference TRBV7-2 and TRBJ1-1, the complete variable domain reads GAGVSQSPSNKVTEKGKDVELRCDPISGHTALYWYRQSLGQGLEFLIYFQGNSAPDKSGLPSDRFSAERTGGSVSTLTIQRTQQEDSAVYLCAGKVNTEAFFGQGTRLTVV.

This clonotype was seen a single time. The V call is TRBV27, the J call TRBJ2-2; perhaps TRBD1 as D (6 bases). From germline, CDR1 is MNHEY and CDR2 SMNVEV (reference sequence). Trimming shortened V by 7 bases and J by 3 bases, and 9 bases separated the two germline ends. This CDR3 comprises 13 residues. CDR3: CASKAGDTGELFF. CDR3 coding DNA: TGTGCCAGCAAGGCAGGGGACACCGGGGAGCTGTTTTTT.

This clonotype was observed a few times. Germline is not matched at one junction end, which may reflect a read error. V gene TRBV12-3 or TRBV12-4 combines with J gene TRBJ1-6; D possibly corresponds to TRBD1 (6 bases). The CDR3 runs to 17 residues. In DNA, the CDR3 is TGTGCCAGCAGTGGGGGGCCAGTGAGCCCCTATAACTCACCCCTCCACTTT. Residues: CASSGGPVSPYNSPLHF.

This clonotype was observed many times. This chain connects TRBV5-1 to TRBJ1-6; D gene uncertain. Trimming shortened V by 9 bases and J by 7 bases, and 26 bases separated the two germline ends. The CDR3 contains 17 residues. The germline V gene has CDR1 SGHRS and CDR2 YFSETQ. As DNA, the CDR3 is TGCGCCATCTCCTGCGCTGCCAAGCCCCAGACGAATTCACCCCTCCACTTT. Residues: CAISCAAKPQTNSPLHF.

The sample holds many counts of this clonotype. This chain connects TRBV2 to TRBJ1-6; D ambiguous. Trimming pared 6 bases from V and 0 bases from J, leaving 12 bases between. This CDR3 has 16 amino acids. Germline-derived CDR1 and CDR2 are SNHLY and FYNNEI. In DNA form, the CDR3 reads TGTGCCAGCAGCTACCTTCATAGCTCCTATAATTCACCCCTCCACTTT. As protein: CASSYLHSSYNSPLHF.

This chain uses TRBV7-8 with TRBJ2-5, with 14 bases matching TRBD2. The CDR3 is 18 amino acids. Germline V gives CDR1 SGHVS, CDR2 FQNEAQ. Trimming cost V 2 bases and J 3 bases; bases outside gene matches: 8. CDR3 in amino acids: CASSLPGLAGENEETQYF. Written as DNA, the CDR3 is TGTGCCAGCAGCTTACCGGGACTAGCGGGAGAAAACGAAGAGACCCAGTACTTC.

At least ten counts were recorded for this clonotype. J is TRBJ1-3 and V is TRBV6-5; D unresolved. CDR3 length: 13 residues. V was trimmed by 4 bases and J by 7 bases, leaving 11 bases between them. CDR1 is MNHEY and CDR2 is SVGAGI in the germline V gene. CDR3 coding DNA: TGTGCCAGCAGTTCTGGCCATCAGAACACCATATATTTT. This translates into CASSSGHQNTIYF.

This clonotype came up many times. This chain links TRBV12-5 with TRBJ2-1, with D possibly matching TRBD1 (6 bases). Per germline, CDR1 LGHNT and CDR2 FRNRAP. The V end was cut by 2 bases, the J end by 14 bases, with 16 bases between. There are 13 residues in the CDR3. In DNA, the CDR3 is TGTGCTAGTGGTTTGAATGTCGACGGGGACAAGTTCTTC. It specifies CASGLNVDGDKFF.

The chain uses TRBV6-2 or TRBV6-3 and TRBJ2-4; 12 positions match TRBD2. Trimming removed 6 bases from V and 2 bases from J; junction bases left unmatched: 8. CDR3 size: 17 residues. Germline V gives CDR1 MNHEY, CDR2 SVGEGT. CDR3 sequence (DNA): TGTGCCAGCAGGACGACTAGCGGGAGTGGGTCCAAAAACATTCAGTACTTC. This translates into CASRTTSGSGSKNIQYF.

This clonotype was found many times. This sequence joins TRBV24-1 and TRBJ2-7, with D unresolved. The CDR3 length is 11 residues. The V gene lost 4 bases and the J gene lost 4 bases, with 4 bases spanning the gap. Germline V lookup: CDR1 KGHDR, CDR2 SFDVKD. CDR3 DNA sequence: TGTGCCACCAGTGACTTATACGAGCAGTACTTC. It encodes CATSDLYEQYF.

This clonotype was counted at least ten times. The gene calls are TRBV18 and TRBJ2-7, with D perhaps TRBD2 (6 bases). The CDR3 is 14 residues long. Deletions cut 3 bases from V and 5 bases from J, with 14 bases between. The V gene's germline CDR1 is KGHSH and CDR2 LQKENI. CDR3 in DNA: TGTGCCAGCTCACCTAAAGGCGGGGATCACGAGCAGTACTTC. Amino acids: CASSPKGGDHEQYF.

Note on this clonotype: This may stem from a read error, because a much larger clone lies one nucleotide away. The rearrangement joins TRBV29-1 to TRBJ2-1; 8 bases are a match to TRBD2. The CDR3 totals 12 residues. CDR1 and CDR2 (germline): SQVTM, ANQGSEA. The DNA for the CDR3 is TGCACCAGCGGGAGTGGTATCAATGAGCAGTTCTTC. Amino acid sequence: CTSGSGINEQFF.

As regards this clonotype: Given a much more abundant clone one base away, this may be a read error. The chain uses TRBV6-1 and TRBJ1-4; the match to TRBD1 covers 8 bases. Germline V gene lookup returns CDR1 MNHNS and CDR2 SASEGT. CDR3 length: 14 residues. The CDR3 region is CAGSTGQENEKLFF. CDR3 coding DNA: TGTGCCGGCAGTACGGGACAGGAGAATGAAAAACTGTTTTTT.

This chain joins TRBV20-1 and TRBJ2-3; 11 bases line up with TRBD2. Germline V gene data show CDR1 as DFQATT and CDR2 as SNEGSKA (reference sequence). The length of the CDR3 is 14 residues. Germline trimming cut 5 bases from V and 3 bases from J; bases unmatched to any gene: 4. The CDR3 DNA sequence: TGCAGTGCTTCCGGGACTAGCGGTACAGATACGCAGTATTTT. This codes for CSASGTSGTDTQYF.

Notes on this clonotype: Given the absence of the conserved phenylalanine or tryptophan at the CDR3 end, a read error is likely. The chain joins TRBV12-3 or TRBV12-4 to TRBJ2-3, with 7 bases lining up with TRBD2. The CDR3 loop spans 14 amino acids. V lost 6 bases and J lost 3; bases outside the gene matches: 6. CDR3 sequence reads: CASRSGVSTDTQYL. For the CDR3, the DNA is TGTGCCAGCAGGAGCGGGGTTTCAACAGATACGCAGTATCTT.

The chain combines TRBV11-2 with TRBJ2-1; 9 nucleotides line up with TRBD2. Per the germline V gene, CDR1 is SGHAT and CDR2 is FQNNGV. The V and J ends lost 5 bases and 6 bases, in that order; junction bases with no gene match: 5. CDR3 size: 14 residues. The CDR3 loop reads CASSPQTSGNEQFF. The CDR3 bases are TGTGCCAGCAGCCCTCAGACTAGCGGCAATGAGCAGTTCTTC.